Here is one T cell receptor beta chain with its context. Its antigen remains unidentified. Per-base qualities were not stored, and no clone one base away is much larger. This specimen includes other DNA sequences encoding the same CDR3. Using the deep immunoSEQ assay, TCR CDR3 regions were amplified from genomic DNA by multiplex PCR. Genomic DNA extracted from each cell subset was distributed evenly over all wells of several immunoSEQ 96-well plates, and each plate served as one replicate. For sorted subsets, about 200 ng genomic DNA, equal to approximately 30,000 T cell genomes, was loaded into each replicate PCR. Purified libraries were quantified with a Qubit 3.0 fluorometer, sized on a Bioanalyzer 2100, and re-quantified with the KAPA Library Quantification kit. Every immunoSEQ 96-well plate was sequenced on a separate single-read 150-cycle Illumina NextSeq 550 flow cell. Turning to the authors' computational methods: Because the immunoSEQ output held only junctional sequences and lacked quality scores, the filtering could not match the filtering applied to full-length reads. To assign V/J genes and CDR3, sequences were annotated using PyIR, a Python wrapper for IgBLAST v1.9, with IMGT germline references. Reads with weak V/J assignments (E-value above 1e-6), missing CDR3, stop codons, out-of-frame junctions, or ambiguous translated residues were removed. A V3J clonotype was defined by an identical inferred V gene, J gene, and CDR3 amino acid sequence. Percentage overlap between repertoires was computed as shared unique clonotypes divided by the size of the smaller repertoire. Three approaches were used to assess repertoire richness: RTK rarefaction, the Chao1 estimator, and Recon v2.1 estimates of unobserved clonotypes. OLGA was used to compute generation probabilities for all TCRbeta clonotypes that the gDNA method yielded from several donors. In its TCRdb copy, this immuneACCESS table keeps in-frame sequences only and misses some clones. Where compared with another copy, unresolved V genes explain less than half of these, and the others have no known cause. That table is the source of V, J and clone size, and D and trimming were worked out from the DNA. The sample yields 2 million to 2.5 million clones; approximately 96% were counted once. Clones ranked in the top ten supply around 0.13% of the sample.

From a lookup of the germline V gene, CDR1 and CDR2 are SGHRS and YFSETQ. The junction shows trimming of 0 bases on V and 4 bases on J, plus 11 bases between the germline ends. The CDR3 contains 15 residues, cysteine and phenylalanine counted. CDR3 DNA only is kept here, 45 bases in frame from base 1. The source of the sample is a study of shared clonotypes between healthy human individuals (dated by TCRdb to 2018 to 2021). Notes on the research overall: Three men and a couple of women, aged 18 to 49 years, made up the cohort. For each donor, CD4 naive and CD4 memory were each given three plates, CD8 naive was given two plates, and CD8 memory was given one plate. To estimate repertoire size and how much clonotype sharing occurs between individuals, the study deeply sequenced the blood TCR repertoires of roughly 5 healthy adults. To increase sequencing depth and limit assay-specific biases, TCR repertoire library preparation and sequencing were carried out by different laboratories using diverse techniques. Leukapheresis yielded between about 0.94 and 8.9 billion PBMCs per donor. General findings and caveats noted by the study authors: Estimated clonotype richness was generally larger for naive than for memory subsets. Compared with non-shared clonotypes, the clonotypes found in all four sorted-subset donors had higher generation probabilities. Sampling was restricted to blood, and TCR repertoires in tissues likely differ from the TCR repertoires found in blood. Sharing across a handful of donors was observed for approximately 5% of naive CD4, 3.5% of naive CD8, about 2.5% of memory CD4, and about 0.39% of memory CD8 clonotypes. Pairwise subsampling led to the expectation that sequencing depth would affect the degree of clonotype sharing among donors. Because the study included only a small number of donors, the genetic and exposure-history diversity represented was limited. Incomplete sequencing was indicated by rarefaction of sorted-subset datasets, despite the large sequencing depth.

The donors were healthy, HIV-negative adults who had no recently reported acute infections or vaccinations. Every donor was a Caucasian adult residing in Nashville, Tennessee, USA. CD4+ T cells were enriched through magnetic negative selection, after which naive cells were positively selected on CD45RA and the remaining negative fraction served as the memory subset. Blood was obtained by leukapheresis, after which PBMCs were separated by Ficoll-Histopaque density gradient centrifugation and cryopreserved in liquid nitrogen vapor phase. Analytical flow cytometry was used to check the purity and quantity of each magnetically sorted T cell population. Genomic DNA was isolated from each sorted fraction and quantified by UV absorbance on a Nanodrop 2000c.

This chain is built from TRBV5-1 and TRBJ2-1; the best D guess is TRBD1, with 6 bases matching. Specimen: naive CD4+ T cells sorted from blood. The cell subset or site label for this specimen denotes: CD45RA+ positively selected. The source of this sequence is a man between 18 and 29 years old in good health. The nucleotide sequence reads TGCGCCAGCAGCTTGGAAGGGGGAAGATACAATGAGCAGTTCTTC. Translated, this gives CASSLEGGRYNEQFF. Beyond the CDR3, the reference TRBV5-1 and TRBJ2-1 genes provide the residues; the full variable domain reads: KAGVTQTPRYLIKTRGQQVTLSCSPISGHRSVSWYQQTPGQGLQFLFEYFSETQRNKGNFPGRFSGRQFSNSRSEMNVSTLELGDSALYLCASSLEGGRYNEQFFGPGTRLTVL.